This TCR beta chain was identified in a study of regulatory and conventional T cells in RAG deficiency. Study conclusions and caveats: Other subsets showed around 9.4-fold reductions, but Treg unique TCR beta sequences fell 95 to 100-fold in these patients.

Assay: immunoSEQ multiplex PCR; the TCRdb copy retains only in-frame clones and omits some. The table records under 25,000 clones, over 80% of them present only once. As to this clone: The target antigen is unknown.

Regulatory T cells were sorted from blood as CD4+ CD25-high CD127-low cells. The germline V gene has CDR1 SGHRS and CDR2 YFSETQ. This CDR3 has 15 amino acids. V was trimmed by 0 bases and J by 1 base, leaving 10 bases between them. These data also formed part of another study, on regulatory T cells. Per that study: The primer mix had 52 TRBV and 13 TRBJ primers.

This chain joins TRBV5-1 and TRBJ1-1; D is unresolved. This TCR came from a human donor in good health. The sequenced material came from Tregs sorted from blood. Here the CDR3 DNA reads TGCGCCAGCAGCTTGGGTCGTAGGACGAACACTGAAGCTTTCTTT. Amino acid sequence: CASSLGRRTNTEAFF.